One sample yielded the 18 T cell receptor beta chains listed below, sequenced in a study of shared clonotypes between healthy human individuals (dated by TCRdb to 2020 to 2021). The receptor library was made with the immunoSEQ multiplex PCR assay. In TCRdb, the immuneACCESS table is reduced to in-frame sequences with V and J assigned. These tables do not hold every clone; where another copy was compared, an unresolved V gene accounts for under half, and the others remain unexplained. Across this sample there are 2,100,000 or so clones, with approximately 96% seen only once. Jointly, the top ten make up 0.1% to 0.15% of the sample. Sequenced material: naive CD4+ T cells sorted from blood. The intended sense of this specimen's cell subset or site label: CD45RA+ positively selected. Receptors were obtained from a man in his late teens or twenties in good health.

Here the CDR3 reads CASSLRTGASYNSPLHF. As DNA, the CDR3 is TGTGCCAGCAGTCTGCGGACAGGCGCCTCCTATAATTCACCCCTCCACTTT. This chain joins TRBV28 and TRBJ1-6; 7 positions match TRBD1. The CDR3 has 17 residues. Unmatched junction bases numbered 7, after V lost 5 bases and J lost 0 bases. Germline values: CDR1 MDHEN, CDR2 SYDVKM.

This clone was found once. Other nucleotide sequences from this sample produce the same CDR3. The CDR3 bases are TGTGCCAGCAGCTTAGACAGGACAGGGAACACTGAAGCTTTCTTT. This sequence encodes CASSLDRTGNTEAFF. V usage is TRBV7-9 and J usage is TRBJ1-1; TRBD1 agrees at 7 bases. This CDR3 contains 15 residues. Germline V lookup: CDR1 SEHNR, CDR2 FQNEAQ (reference sequence). Germline trimming cut 1 base from V and 1 base from J; bases unmatched to any gene: 3.

Here the CDR3 reads CASSLSGRSYGYTF. Here the CDR3 DNA reads TGTGCCAGCAGCTTATCTGGACGGAGCTATGGCTACACCTTC. The V call is TRBV7-8, the J call TRBJ1-2; no reliable D call. Deletions cut 2 bases from V and 4 bases from J, with 11 bases between. This CDR3 comprises 14 residues. CDR1 is SGHVS, CDR2 FQNEAQ, per germline.

This clone was counted a single time. The DNA of the CDR3 is TGTGCCAGCAGCCCCTTAGAGGGGCGGTACACCTTC. This codes for CASSPLEGRYTF. This chain connects TRBV2 to TRBJ1-2; D is perhaps TRBD1 (5 bases). The length of the CDR3 is 12 residues. Trimming shortened V by 6 bases and J by 11 bases, and 16 bases separated the two germline ends. Germline loops: CDR1 SNHLY, CDR2 FYNNEI.

This chain joins TRBV6-6 and TRBJ2-7; 8 bases are shared with TRBD2. Germline V CDR1 and CDR2: MNHNY, SVGAGI (reference sequence). V lost 2 bases, J lost 7 bases, and 7 bases stayed unmatched. The CDR3 covers 14 residues. This CDR3 reads CASSYTGGPKEQYF. The CDR3 region has the DNA TGTGCCAGCAGTTACACGGGAGGGCCGAAAGAGCAGTACTTC.

The table lists this clone with a count of one. V usage is TRBV6-5 and J usage is TRBJ2-7; no reliable D call. The CDR3 consists of 12 residues. Per the germline V gene, CDR1 is MNHEY and CDR2 is SVGAGI. The V end lost 6 bases, the J end lost 4 bases, and 10 bases lay between the germline ends. This chain's CDR3 is CASSPDGYEQYF. The CDR3 DNA reads as TGTGCCAGCAGCCCCGACGGTTACGAGCAGTACTTC.

As for this clone: The sample holds other DNA sequences that translate to the same CDR3. The gene calls are TRBV7-2 and TRBJ1-3; D gene unclear. Germline CDR1 is SGHTA and CDR2 is FQGNSA. Between the trimmed V and J ends, which lost 5 bases and 0 bases, there was a span of 8 bases. The CDR3 has 14 amino acids. Written as DNA, the CDR3 is TGTGCCAGCAGCCGACCGATCTCTGGAAACACCATATATTTT. Encoded protein: CASSRPISGNTIYF.

This rearrangement joins TRBV6-5 to TRBJ1-4; 7 bases are shared with TRBD1. Trimming removed 7 bases from V and 7 bases from J; junction bases left unmatched: 9. Germline values: CDR1 MNHEY, CDR2 SVGAGI. The CDR3 sequence is 14 residues long. The CDR3 DNA sequence: TGTGCCAGCATAGGAAGGACAGGCGGTGAAAAACTGTTTTTT. Translating it yields CASIGRTGGEKLFF.

This chain connects TRBV4-2 to TRBJ2-5; D not certain. The CDR3 sequence is 14 residues long. Germline-derived CDR1 and CDR2 are LGHNA and YNFKEQ. V lost 1 base and J 2 bases, leaving 8 bases between the germline ends. The CDR3 DNA reads as TGTGCCAGCAGCCAAGGATATACGCAAGAGACCCAGTACTTC. Translated: CASSQGYTQETQYF.

Regarding this clone: Additional DNA sequences in this sample encode the identical CDR3. This sequence joins TRBV9 and TRBJ1-1; D call uncertain. Per germline, CDR1 SGDLS and CDR2 YYNGEE. The CDR3 has 12 residues. The germline V and J ends were trimmed by 1 base and 8 bases, with 9 bases remaining between them. The CDR3 loop is CASSVSGSEAFF. CDR3 coding DNA: TGTGCCAGCAGCGTATCCGGGAGCGAAGCTTTCTTT.

As for this clone: The sample holds other DNA sequences that translate to the same CDR3. This chain uses TRBV18 with TRBJ2-7; D unresolved. The germline V gene encodes CDR1 KGHSH and CDR2 LQKENI. V lost 3 bases and J 4 bases, leaving 13 bases between the germline ends. CDR3 size: 14 residues. The chain's CDR3 is CASSPPGSPYEQYF. The CDR3 DNA is TGTGCCAGCTCACCGCCAGGATCTCCTTACGAGCAGTACTTC.

In its sample, this clone was seen a few times. This chain connects TRBV5-4 to TRBJ2-2, with D tentatively TRBD2 (5 bases). The CDR3 length is 16 residues. The V gene lost 0 bases and the J gene lost 4 bases, with 13 bases spanning the gap. Germline loops: CDR1 SGHNT, CDR2 YYREEE (reference sequence). CDR3 residues: CASSLGEKRGTGELFF. In DNA, the CDR3 is TGTGCCAGCAGCTTGGGGGAAAAACGGGGCACCGGGGAGCTGTTTTTT. Full variable domain (missing parts from reference TRBV5-4 and TRBJ2-2): ETGVTQSPTHLIKTRGQQVTLRCSSQSGHNTVSWYQQALGQGPQFIFQYYREEENGRGNFPPRFSGLQFPNYSSELNVNALELDDSALYLCASSLGEKRGTGELFFGEGSRLTVL.

The CDR3: CASKQGVSYNEQFF. Written as DNA, the CDR3 is TGTGCCAGCAAACAGGGGGTCTCCTACAATGAGCAGTTCTTC. This chain connects TRBV6-5 to TRBJ2-1; 8 bases map to TRBD1. Germline trimming cut 7 bases from V and 0 bases from J; bases unmatched to any gene: 2. In germline, CDR1 is MNHEY, CDR2 SVGAGI. The CDR3 has 14 residues.

V usage is TRBV18 and J usage is TRBJ1-1; the D is unclear. Germline V CDR1 and CDR2: KGHSH, LQKENI. The CDR3 has 15 residues. Trimming took off 3 bases at V and 0 bases at J, with 11 bases between the two ends. The CDR3 DNA is TGTGCCAGCTCACCGACGGTCAGGATGAACACTGAAGCTTTCTTT. It specifies CASSPTVRMNTEAFF.

The chain recombines TRBV5-1 with TRBJ1-2, with 8 positions matching TRBD1. J was trimmed by 6 bases and V by 4 bases; bases with no gene match: 5. The CDR3 contains 13 residues. Looked up from germline, CDR1 is SGHRS and CDR2 is YFSETQ. CDR3 region: CASSRDRGHGYTF. As DNA, the CDR3 is TGCGCCAGCAGCCGTGACAGGGGACATGGCTACACCTTC.

Here the CDR3 DNA reads TGTGCCAGCAGGACGGACAGGAATAATTCACCCCTCCACTTT. Translation: CASRTDRNNSPLHF. The rearrangement joins TRBV6-6 to TRBJ1-6, with 7 nucleotides matching TRBD1. Germline V CDR1 and CDR2: MNHNY, SVGAGI (reference sequence). The CDR3 runs 14 residues. The junction had 4 bases not matched to a gene; V was cut back by 6 bases and J by 5 bases.

The CDR3 spells CAWLGQYQETQYF. The CDR3 DNA is TGTGCCTGGTTAGGACAGTACCAAGAGACCCAGTACTTC. The chain couples TRBV30 to TRBJ2-5; D is perhaps TRBD1 (6 bases). The CDR3 has 13 amino acids. CDR1 and CDR2 (germline): GTSNPN, SVGIG (reference sequence). The ends were cut back, 5 bases at V and 0 bases at J, with 10 bases in the middle.

As to this clone: This sample includes further DNA sequences coding for the same CDR3. The chain is built from TRBV28 and TRBJ1-1, with D possibly being TRBD1 (5 bases). The CDR3 has 13 amino acids. The V end was cut by 6 bases, the J end by 1 base, with 9 bases between. The V gene's germline CDR1 is MDHEN and CDR2 SYDVKM. The CDR3 region has the DNA TGTGCCAGCAGCCTTACAGGGAACACTGAAGCTTTCTTT. Its protein is CASSLTGNTEAFF.